One T cell receptor beta chain is described in this entry. Its matching antigen is unknown. The sample comes from a study of vaccination and CD4 T cells after COVID-19. Background on the study: Post-vaccine sampling followed dose two by a median 72 days (range 14 to 241).

This CDR3 contains 19 residues. Trimming shortened V by 2 bases and J by 2 bases, and 21 bases separated the two germline ends. Germline V lookup: CDR1 SGHTA, CDR2 FQGTGA. As to treatment: roughly nine-day PBMC culture with coronavirus spike peptide pools or control peptides (ViraFEST assay). Fresh IL-2 medium was used to replace half of the medium on days 3 and 7. Sequenced with the Oncomine TCR Beta short-read assay was DNA taken from cultured CD4+ T cells. One entry per CDR3 protein, called by TCRdb with MiXCR from the PCR reads. The table has about 20,000 distinct CDR3 sequences, over 25% seen once.

The chain carries TRBV7-3 and TRBJ2-2; a weak D match, TRBD2 (7 bases). The sample taken for sequencing was cultured CD4+ T cells from blood. This receptor was obtained from a human donor with COVID-19. The CDR3 is CASSLLPRPGGPNTGELFF. DNA for the CDR3: TGTGCCAGCAGCTTACTCCCCCGGCCGGGGGGCCCCAACACCGGGGAGCTGTTTTTT.